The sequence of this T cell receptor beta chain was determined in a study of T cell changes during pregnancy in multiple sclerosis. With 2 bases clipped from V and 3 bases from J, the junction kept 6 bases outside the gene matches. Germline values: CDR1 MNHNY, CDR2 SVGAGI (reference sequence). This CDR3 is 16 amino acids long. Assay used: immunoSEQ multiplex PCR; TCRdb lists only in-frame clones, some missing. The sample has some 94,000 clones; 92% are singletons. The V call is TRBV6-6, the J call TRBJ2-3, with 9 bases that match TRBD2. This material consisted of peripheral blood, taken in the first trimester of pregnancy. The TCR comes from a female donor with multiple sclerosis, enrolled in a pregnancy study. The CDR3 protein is CASSYPSTSGTDTQYF. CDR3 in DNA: TGTGCCAGCAGTTACCCCTCGACTAGCGGAACAGATACGCAGTATTTT.